The rows below give T cell receptor beta chains drawn from one sample of a study of shared clonotypes between healthy human individuals. Data came from immunoSEQ multiplex PCR; TCRdb stores just in-frame clones and leaves some out. Found here are hundreds of thousands of clones, approximately 79% of them singletons; the top ten hold approximately 1.8%. Sequenced sample: memory CD4+ T cells sorted from blood. The receptors shown here come from a woman in her 30s in good health. The CDR3 runs from the conserved cysteine through the conserved F or W. A D gene is named only where the DNA matches it firmly. Size is omitted from some rows. Given values are once, few, many or a class for expanded clones.

- | - | TRBJ1-1 | TRBV9 | CASSVGGTEAFF | TGTGCCAGCAGCGTGGGAGGCACTGAAGCTTTCTTT
TRBD1 | - | TRBJ1-1 | TRBV30 | CAWNRDSAGTEAFF | TGTGCCTGGAATCGGGACAGCGCTGGGACTGAAGCTTTCTTT
- | few | TRBJ1-5 | TRBV2 | CASSLRLNQPQHF | TGTGCCAGCAGCCTACGGCTCAATCAGCCCCAGCATTTT
- | - | TRBJ2-7 | TRBV13 | CASSSRRRLAYEQYF | TGTGCCAGCAGCTCCCGACGACGCCTGGCCTACGAGCAGTACTTC
- | once | TRBJ2-3 | TRBV6-1 | CASSPLTRADTQYF | TGTGCCAGCAGTCCCCTGACTAGAGCAGATACGCAGTATTTT
- | - | TRBJ1-5 | TRBV2 | CASRKEAPRGNQPQHF | TGTGCCAGCAGGAAGGAGGCCCCTAGAGGCAATCAGCCCCAGCATTTT
TRBD1 | - | TRBJ2-5 | TRBV2 | CASSYGQGFRETQYF | TGTGCCAGCAGCTACGGACAGGGGTTTCGAGAGACCCAGTACTTC
- | few | TRBJ1-4 | TRBV7-9 | CASSFINQAYGAPNEKLFF | TGTGCCAGCAGCTTCATTAATCAGGCCTACGGTGCACCTAATGAAAAACTGTTTTTT
- | - | TRBJ1-5 | TRBV19 | CASSISQPGINQPQHF | TGTGCCAGTAGTATATCCCAACCAGGGATCAATCAGCCCCAGCATTTT
TRBD2 | once | TRBJ2-5 | TRBV27 | CASSLGLATQETQYF | TGTGCCAGCAGTTTAGGACTAGCGACACAAGAGACCCAGTACTTC
- | - | TRBJ2-2 | TRBV6-1 | CASSGTNTGELFF | TGTGCCAGCAGTGGTACGAACACCGGGGAGCTGTTTTTT
- | - | TRBJ1-6 | TRBV14 | CASSQESGLPLHF | TGTGCCAGCAGCCAAGAGTCGGGCTTACCCCTCCACTTT
- | few | TRBJ1-1 | TRBV7-9 | CASTSGLAEAFF | TGTGCCAGCACGAGTGGGCTGGCTGAAGCTTTCTTT
- | - | TRBJ2-3 | TRBV28 | CASSSTGESTDTQYF | TGTGCCAGCAGTTCAACGGGAGAAAGCACAGATACGCAGTATTTT
- | - | TRBJ1-4 | TRBV19 | CASSTGEANEKLFF | TGTGCCAGTAGCACCGGAGAGGCTAATGAAAAACTGTTTTTT
- | - | TRBJ2-2 | TRBV27 | CASSSPSVPGELFF | TGTGCCAGCAGTTCACCTAGCGTTCCCGGGGAGCTGTTTTTT
- | - | TRBJ2-5 | TRBV19 | CASSTPGGRAETQYF | TGTGCCAGTAGTACGCCCGGGGGGCGCGCAGAGACCCAGTACTTC
- | - | TRBJ2-3 | TRBV18 | CASSLLTTDTQYF | TGTGCCAGCTCACTCCTGACCACAGATACGCAGTATTTT
- | - | TRBJ2-7 | TRBV21-1 | CASSKVKGLAGPGLYEQYF | TGTGCCAGCAGCAAAGTAAAGGGACTAGCGGGACCGGGGCTATACGAGCAGTACTTC
TRBD2 | - | TRBJ2-2 | TRBV7-9 | CASSSPGLAGEPNTGELFF | TGTGCCAGCAGCTCGCCGGGACTAGCGGGAGAACCGAACACCGGGGAGCTGTTTTTT
TRBD2 | few | TRBJ2-3 | TRBV5-1 | CASSLELAGTRDTQYF | TGCGCCAGCAGCTTGGAGCTAGCGGGAACCAGAGATACGCAGTATTTT
TRBD1 | - | TRBJ2-3 | TRBV6-5 | CASSWTGQGNTQYF | TGTGCCAGCAGTTGGACGGGACAGGGAAATACGCAGTATTTT
TRBD2 | - | TRBJ2-3 | TRBV7-9 | CASKRRDYDTDTQYF | TGTGCCAGCAAAAGGCGGGACTACGACACAGATACGCAGTATTTT
- | - | TRBJ2-2 | TRBV5-1 | CASTIRAGVTGELFF | TGCGCCAGCACTATACGGGCAGGAGTCACCGGGGAGCTGTTTTTT
- | few | TRBJ1-5 | TRBV4-1 | CASSPRDRISNQPQHF | TGCGCCAGCAGCCCCCGGGACCGAATTAGCAATCAGCCCCAGCATTTT
TRBD2 | - | TRBJ2-7 | TRBV19 | CASSISGNSYEQYF | TGTGCCAGTAGTATTAGCGGGAACTCCTACGAGCAGTACTTC
- | - | TRBJ1-2 | TRBV5-1 | CASSQQQGGREGYTF | TGCGCCAGCAGTCAACAACAAGGGGGGCGTGAGGGCTACACCTTC
- | few | TRBJ2-1 | TRBV4-1 | CASSQDLAGLGRLAEQFF | TGCGCCAGCAGCCAAGATCTTGCCGGTTTGGGGCGTCTCGCTGAGCAGTTCTTC
- | - | TRBJ1-4 | TRBV6-6 | CASRTGKATNEKLFF | TGTGCCAGCAGGACCGGGAAAGCAACTAATGAAAAACTGTTTTTT
- | - | TRBJ1-5 | TRBV7-2 | CASSKLQGRNQPQHF | TGTGCCAGCAGCAAATTACAGGGTCGGAATCAGCCCCAGCATTTT
- | - | TRBJ2-5 | TRBV11-3 | CASSQQQGTQYF | TGTGCCAGCAGCCAACAACAAGGCACCCAGTACTTC
- | - | TRBJ2-4 | TRBV19 | CASSIRIAPNIQYF | TGTGCCAGTAGTATTCGAATCGCCCCAAACATTCAGTACTTC
- | - | TRBJ2-1 | TRBV29-1 | CSVKQGWTEQFF | TGCAGCGTTAAGCAGGGTTGGACTGAGCAGTTCTTC
- | - | TRBJ2-2 | TRBV18 | CASSPRGQNTGELFF | TGTGCCAGCTCACCAAGGGGACAGAACACCGGGGAGCTGTTTTTT
- | - | TRBJ2-1 | TRBV6-5 | CASSYEVAREQFF | TGTGCCAGCAGTTACGAGGTCGCGCGGGAGCAGTTCTTC
- | - | TRBJ2-5 | TRBV5-6 | CASSPTSGVIETQYF | TGTGCCAGCAGCCCCACGAGTGGCGTTATAGAGACCCAGTACTTC
TRBD1 | - | TRBJ2-6 | TRBV5-1 | CASSDRVTGANVLTF | TGCGCCAGCAGCGACAGGGTTACTGGGGCCAACGTCCTGACTTTC
TRBD1 | - | TRBJ2-1 | TRBV25-1 | CASSADRGEQFF | TGTGCCAGCAGTGCCGACAGGGGTGAGCAGTTCTTC
TRBD2 | few | TRBJ2-5 | TRBV29-1 | CSVGGRAQQETQYF | TGCAGCGTTGGGGGGAGGGCACAACAAGAGACCCAGTACTTC
- | - | TRBJ2-7 | TRBV28 | CASKGGSSYEQYF | TGTGCCAGCAAGGGGGGCAGCTCCTACGAGCAGTACTTC
TRBD2 | - | TRBJ2-7 | TRBV12-5 | CASGLSTSGSRPYEQYF | TGTGCTAGTGGTTTGTCTACTAGCGGGAGCCGCCCCTACGAGCAGTACTTC
- | - | TRBJ2-5 | TRBV7-2 | CASSSTLGEWKTQYF | TGTGCCAGCAGCTCTACACTAGGGGAATGGAAGACCCAGTACTTC
- | - | TRBJ2-3 | TRBV10-2 | CATSPSTDTQYF | TGCGCCACCAGCCCTAGCACAGATACGCAGTATTTT
TRBD1 | few | TRBJ1-2 | TRBV5-1 | CASSPLVGQSYGYTF | TGCGCCAGCAGCCCCCTGGTGGGACAGTCCTATGGCTACACCTTC
TRBD1 | - | TRBJ1-5 | TRBV6-5 | CASSYRGRGQPQHF | TGTGCCAGCAGTTACAGGGGGCGCGGACAGCCCCAGCATTTT
TRBD2 | few | TRBJ2-1 | TRBV7-2 | CASSLGFLGSGYNEQFF | TGTGCCAGCAGCTTAGGCTTTCTTGGTAGCGGGTACAATGAGCAGTTCTTC
TRBD2 | few | TRBJ2-7 | TRBV23-1 | CASSQSRRPGLDSYEQYF | TGCGCCAGCAGTCAATCCCGACGCCCGGGACTAGATTCTTACGAGCAGTACTTC
TRBD1 | - | TRBJ2-7 | TRBV18 | CASSPRTGGEHEQYF | TGTGCCAGCTCCCCCAGGACAGGGGGCGAACACGAGCAGTACTTC
TRBD1 | - | TRBJ2-1 | TRBV18 | CASSPRRQGEDEQFF | TGTGCCAGCTCACCTCGAAGACAGGGGGAGGATGAGCAGTTCTTC
- | - | TRBJ2-1 | TRBV10-3 | CAIRAPSADEQFF | TGTGCCATCAGGGCCCCATCTGCCGATGAGCAGTTCTTC
- | - | TRBJ1-5 | TRBV19 | CASSKDPNQPQHF | TGTGCCAGTAGTAAGGACCCTAATCAGCCCCAGCATTTT
TRBD1 | once | TRBJ2-2 | TRBV7-2 | CASRTPGQSGELFF | TGTGCCAGCAGGACACCGGGACAGAGCGGGGAGCTGTTTTTT